This entry features one TCR beta chain sequence. This entry is derived from a study of blood T cell repertoires in COVID-19. Per the authors' pipeline: Cell counts per sample came from amplifying reference gene primers. Some clones are missing from TCRdb's copy, which holds only in-frame ones; the method was immunoSEQ multiplex PCR. That table is the source of V, J and clone size, and D and trimming were worked out from the DNA. The table records 200,000 to 250,000 clones, about 88% of them present only once. The CDR3 sequence is 17 residues long. The V gene's germline CDR1 is MGHRA and CDR2 YSYEKL. Trimming cost V 4 bases and J 0 bases, with 15 bases left between them.

This TCR was sampled from a man aged 35 to 55 with active or convalescent COVID-19. The rearrangement uses TRBV4-1 and TRBJ1-4; D is uncertain. Sequences were obtained from peripheral blood. In DNA form, the CDR3 reads TGCGCCAGCAGCCCCCTACCACCGCACGCAACTAATGAAAAACTGTTTTTT. It translates to CASSPLPPHATNEKLFF.